Presented here are 22 T cell receptor beta chains from one specimen sequenced in a study of blood T cell repertoires in COVID-19. Sequencing was performed with immunoSEQ multiplex PCR; in TCRdb, only in-frame clones are kept and a portion is missing. In the table there are about 200,000 clones, around nine tenths of which are singletons. Specimen: peripheral blood. These receptor sequences come from a man aged 18 to 29 with active or convalescent COVID-19.

The chain has TRBV6-5 and TRBJ1-2; 8 nucleotides agree with TRBD1. The CDR3 contains 13 residues. Germline assignment: CDR1 MNHEY and CDR2 SVGAGI. With V trimmed by 6 bases and J by 8 bases, 8 bases remained unmatched. DNA of the CDR3: TGTGCCAGCAGGCCACTACAGGGGGGCGGCTACACCTTC. Protein sequence: CASRPLQGGGYTF.

This rearrangement joins TRBV19 to TRBJ1-2; a weak D match, TRBD1 (5 bases). Germline CDR1 reads LNHDA; CDR2 reads SQIVND (reference sequence). V lost 5 bases and J 4 bases, leaving 23 bases between the germline ends. There are 17 residues in the CDR3. For the CDR3, the DNA is TGTGCCAGTAGTGTTTCTCGGACACAATTATTCCGCTATGGCTACACCTTC. Translated, it gives CASSVSRTQLFRYGYTF. Supplemented by reference TRBV19 and TRBJ1-2, the full variable domain reads DGGITQSPKYLFRKEGQNVTLSCEQNLNHDAMYWYRQDPGQGLRLIYYSQIVNDFQKGDIAEGYSVSREKKESFPLTVTSAQKNPTAFYLCASSVSRTQLFRYGYTFGSGTRLTVV.

The CDR3 reads CASSEVWTGVRGYTF. The CDR3 DNA is TGTGCCAGCAGTGAAGTGTGGACAGGGGTACGTGGCTACACCTTC. The chain has TRBV6-1 and TRBJ1-2; 9 nucleotides align to TRBD1. The V gene end was trimmed by 1 base and the J gene end by 7 bases; junction bases not matched to a gene: 7. This CDR3 has 15 residues. CDR1 and CDR2 from the germline V gene are MNHNS and SASEGT.

The chain joins TRBV7-8 to TRBJ2-2, with D possibly TRBD2 on 6 matching bases. The CDR3 is made up of 16 amino acids. CDR1 and CDR2 from the germline V gene are SGHVS and FQNEAQ. Between the trimmed V and J ends, which lost 4 bases and 2 bases, there was a span of 14 bases. CDR3 sequence: CASSSYGRENTGELFF. CDR3 sequence (DNA): TGTGCCAGCAGCTCCTACGGGCGGGAAAACACCGGGGAGCTGTTTTTT.

This rearrangement joins TRBV10-3 to TRBJ1-2; tentative D call: TRBD1 (5 bases). Trimming stripped 3 bases from V and 7 bases from J, with 18 bases between. Germline V CDR1 and CDR2: ENHRY, SYGVKD. This CDR3 has 15 amino acids. CDR3 in DNA: TGTGCCATCAGTGAATCAGGAGGGGCACTAGGTGGCTACACCTTC. It codes for CAISESGGALGGYTF.

The genes are TRBV6-5 and TRBJ1-1; 8 bases align to TRBD1. CDR1 is MNHEY, CDR2 SVGAGI, per germline. The CDR3 runs to 13 residues. The ends lost 6 bases at V and 5 bases at J; junction bases unmatched: 5. In nucleotides, the CDR3 is TGTGCCAGCAGCCGGACAGGGAGGACTGAAGCTTTCTTT. The encoded protein is CASSRTGRTEAFF.

The sample holds a few counts of this clone. The V gene is TRBV11-2, the J gene TRBJ2-3, with 9 bases that match TRBD2. There are 16 residues in the CDR3. The V and J ends lost 1 base and 6 bases, in that order; junction bases with no gene match: 8. Germline CDR1 and CDR2: SGHAT and FQNNGV. The CDR3 coding sequence is TGTGCCAGCAGCTTAGTTCGCGGGGGGGCGGTGGATACGCAGTATTTT. Its translation is CASSLVRGGAVDTQYF.

The genes are TRBV5-4 and TRBJ1-2; D may be TRBD1 (5 bases). CDR1 and CDR2 (germline): SGHNT, YYREEE (reference sequence). V lost 0 bases, J lost 7 bases, and 13 bases lay in between. CDR3 length: 14 amino acids. CDR3: CASSLGQGLRGYTF. Written as DNA, the CDR3 is TGTGCCAGCAGCTTGGGGCAGGGTCTACGTGGCTACACCTTC. Drawing the rest from reference TRBV5-4 and TRBJ1-2, the complete variable domain is ETGVTQSPTHLIKTRGQQVTLRCSSQSGHNTVSWYQQALGQGPQFIFQYYREEENGRGNFPPRFSGLQFPNYSSELNVNALELDDSALYLCASSLGQGLRGYTFGSGTRLTVV.

The chain has TRBV27 and TRBJ1-2, with 8 nucleotides matching TRBD1. The germline CDR1 and CDR2 sequences are MNHEY and SMNVEV (reference sequence). Trimming cost V 7 bases and J 2 bases; bases outside gene matches: 6. The CDR3 is 14 residues long. The DNA of the CDR3 is TGTGCCAGCACCAGAGGACAGGGAAACTATGGCTACACCTTC. It translates to CASTRGQGNYGYTF.

The chain links TRBV4-2 to TRBJ1-5; 8 nucleotides match TRBD1. The J segment lost 0 bases and the V segment lost 4 bases, leaving 17 bases of the junction unmatched. The CDR3 runs 20 residues. Germline CDR1 and CDR2: LGHNA and YNFKEQ. In nucleotides, the CDR3 is TGTGCCAGCAGCCTGGCGTTCGGGACAGGAGATGTTTATAGCAATCAGCCCCAGCATTTT. It encodes CASSLAFGTGDVYSNQPQHF.

This sequence joins TRBV7-9 and TRBJ2-2; 9 bases fit TRBD2. The CDR3 sequence is 19 residues long. With 3 bases clipped from V and 1 base from J, the junction kept 12 bases outside the gene matches. Germline V CDR1 and CDR2: SEHNR, FQNEAQ (reference sequence). Written as DNA, the CDR3 is TGTGCCAGCAGCTTGGGGTGGCGCAGCGGGGGGATGAACACCGGGGAGCTGTTTTTT. It is translated as CASSLGWRSGGMNTGELFF.

The chain links TRBV12-3 or TRBV12-4 to TRBJ1-5; possibly TRBD1 for D (5 bases). The CDR3 covers 11 residues. V was pared by 6 bases and J by 9 bases, with 9 bases between. CDR3 sequence: CASRSTGPQHF. The CDR3 DNA reads TGTGCCAGCAGGTCCACAGGGCCCCAGCATTTT.

The genes are TRBV2 and TRBJ1-5; the D gene is possibly TRBD1 (6 bases). Trimming pared 9 bases from V and 6 bases from J, leaving 15 bases between. CDR1 is SNHLY, CDR2 FYNNEI, per germline. The CDR3 covers 13 residues. Here the CDR3 reads CASRQVLGQPQHF. In DNA, the CDR3 is TGTGCCAGTCGACAGGTTTTGGGTCAGCCCCAGCATTTT.

This clone has a single count. This rearrangement joins TRBV28 to TRBJ1-2, with D possibly TRBD1 on 6 matching bases. V shed 4 bases and J shed 7 bases, with 16 bases lying between them. Germline V gene sequence: CDR1 MDHEN, CDR2 SYDVKM. This CDR3 region has 14 residues. The CDR3 coding sequence is TGTGCCAGCAGTTCACACACAGGGCTGGGTGGCTACACCTTC. Its translation: CASSSHTGLGGYTF.

V and J are TRBV6-5 and TRBJ1-2, with D possibly matching TRBD1 (5 bases). CDR1 is MNHEY and CDR2 is SVGAGI in the germline V gene. This CDR3 contains 14 residues. Trimming took 2 bases from V and 2 from J, leaving 9 bases between them. In nucleotides, the CDR3 is TGTGCCAGCAGTTACCTTCGGGGGAACTATGGCTACACCTTC. Translated: CASSYLRGNYGYTF.

J is TRBJ2-7 and V is TRBV25-1; 9 bases line up with TRBD2. Trimming took 5 bases from V and 1 from J; bases not matched to a gene: 6. This CDR3 is 15 amino acids long. CDR1 is MGHDK and CDR2 is SYGVNS in the germline V gene. The CDR3 DNA reads as TGTGCCAGCAGTCCACGACTAGCGGAATCCTACGAGCAGTACTTC. Translating gives CASSPRLAESYEQYF.

The rearrangement links TRBV5-1 to TRBJ2-1, with D tentatively TRBD2 (5 bases). Trimming removed 0 bases from V and 3 bases from J, with 13 bases in between. Germline V gene lookup returns CDR1 SGHRS and CDR2 YFSETQ. This CDR3 is built from 16 residues. CDR3 sequence: CASSLAGPRDYNEQFF. In DNA form, the CDR3 reads TGCGCCAGCAGCTTGGCCGGGCCCCGGGACTACAATGAGCAGTTCTTC.

V usage is TRBV7-2 and J usage is TRBJ2-7; 10 positions match TRBD2. Germline V lookup: CDR1 SGHTA, CDR2 FQGNSA. The CDR3 consists of 16 residues. With V trimmed by 5 bases and J by 2 bases, 9 bases remained unmatched. The CDR3 DNA follows: TGTGCCAGCAGCCCCAGGGCAGCGGGAGGGACCTACGAGCAGTACTTC. It codes for CASSPRAAGGTYEQYF.

The chain employs TRBV7-2 and TRBJ2-3; tentative D call: TRBD2 (7 bases). Per the germline V gene, CDR1 is SGHTA and CDR2 is FQGNSA. The germline V and J ends were trimmed by 5 bases and 3 bases, with 21 bases remaining between them. CDR3 size: 17 residues. This CDR3 reads CASSPRVGGGWTDTQYF. Written as DNA, the CDR3 is TGTGCCAGCAGCCCCCGGGTAGGGGGGGGATGGACAGATACGCAGTATTTT.

The gene calls are TRBV11-3 and TRBJ2-5; unclear D gene. Per the germline V gene, CDR1 is SGHNT and CDR2 is YENEEA. This CDR3 spans 13 amino acids. V was cut by 3 bases and J by 3 bases, with 8 bases left in between. The CDR3 DNA is TGTGCCAGCAGCTTGAACTCCAAAGAGACCCAGTACTTC. This sequence encodes CASSLNSKETQYF.

The rearrangement uses TRBV7-3 and TRBJ2-2; 8 positions match TRBD2. Per germline, CDR1 SGHTA and CDR2 FQGTGA. The trim removed 1 base at V and 3 bases at J, leaving 7 bases unmatched. The CDR3 length is 17 residues. In nucleotides, the CDR3 is TGTGCCAGCAGCTTAATTGGGGCGGGAGGACACACCGGGGAGCTGTTTTTT. Translating gives CASSLIGAGGHTGELFF. Using reference TRBV7-3 and TRBJ2-2 for the parts outside the CDR3, the full variable domain is GAGVSQTPSNKVTEKGKYVELRCDPISGHTALYWYRQSLGQGPEFLIYFQGTGAADDSGLPNDRFFAVRPEGSVSTLKIQRTERGDSAVYLCASSLIGAGGHTGELFFGEGSRLTVL.

V and J are TRBV7-3 and TRBJ2-3; D perhaps matches TRBD2 (6 bases). This CDR3 has 15 residues. Trimming shortened V by 2 bases and J by 1 base, and 10 bases separated the two germline ends. From germline, CDR1 is SGHTA and CDR2 FQGTGA. This CDR3 reads CASSLGGLRTDTQYF. The CDR3 DNA sequence: TGTGCCAGCAGCTTAGGGGGACTCCGCACAGATACGCAGTATTTT.